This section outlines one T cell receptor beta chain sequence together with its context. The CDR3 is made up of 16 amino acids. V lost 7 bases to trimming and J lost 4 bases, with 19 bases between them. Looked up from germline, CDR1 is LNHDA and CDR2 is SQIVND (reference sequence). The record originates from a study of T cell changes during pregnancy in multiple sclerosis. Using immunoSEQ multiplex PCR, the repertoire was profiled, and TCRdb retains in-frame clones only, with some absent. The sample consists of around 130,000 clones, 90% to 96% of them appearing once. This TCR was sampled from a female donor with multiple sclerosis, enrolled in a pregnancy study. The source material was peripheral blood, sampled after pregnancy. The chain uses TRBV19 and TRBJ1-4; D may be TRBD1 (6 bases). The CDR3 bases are TGTGCCAGTACCTCTACCCAGGGGCGCGATAATGAAAAACTGTTTTTT. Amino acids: CASTSTQGRDNEKLFF.